This TCR beta chain was sequenced in a study of blood T cell repertoires in COVID-19. The wider study: The origin of the acute and convalescent COVID-19 samples was the United States, Italy and Spain. From T cells, B-cell-depleted T cells, or PBMCs came the material, which was cDNA or gDNA.

In the original workflow: Amplified reference gene primers provided the basis for estimating nucleated cell counts. The method was immunoSEQ multiplex PCR; TCRdb's version includes in-frame clones alone and lacks a portion of them. Clone size and the V and J calls come from that table; the DNA yielded D and trimming. Of about 170,000 clones listed, around 83% are singletons. This receptor was obtained from a woman aged 70 to 79 who had recovered from COVID-19. The sample comprised peripheral blood.

CDR3 coding DNA: TGTGCCAGCAGAAATGGGGCAGGGGGTCGGAACTACGAGCAGTACTTC. Its protein is CASRNGAGGRNYEQYF. V gene TRBV27 combines with J gene TRBJ2-7; 7 positions match TRBD1. Germline CDR1 is MNHEY and CDR2 is SMNVEV (reference sequence). Losses at the gene ends were 6 bases for V and 3 bases for J; bases not matched to a gene: 14. The CDR3 is 16 residues long.